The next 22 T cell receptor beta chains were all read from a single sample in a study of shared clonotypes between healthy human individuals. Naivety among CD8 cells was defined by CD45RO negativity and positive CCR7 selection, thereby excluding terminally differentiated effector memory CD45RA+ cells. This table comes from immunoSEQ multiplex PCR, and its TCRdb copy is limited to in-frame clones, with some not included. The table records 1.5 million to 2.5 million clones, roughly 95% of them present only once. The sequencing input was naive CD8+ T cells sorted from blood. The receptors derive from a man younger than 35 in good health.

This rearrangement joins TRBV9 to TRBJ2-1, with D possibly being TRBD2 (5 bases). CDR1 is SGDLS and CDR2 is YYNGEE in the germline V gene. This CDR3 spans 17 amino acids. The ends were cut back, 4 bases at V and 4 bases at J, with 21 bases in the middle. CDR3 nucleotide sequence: TGTGCCAGCAGCCCGTTTTCAGGACTCTCAATTTACAATGAGCAGTTCTTC. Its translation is CASSPFSGLSIYNEQFF.

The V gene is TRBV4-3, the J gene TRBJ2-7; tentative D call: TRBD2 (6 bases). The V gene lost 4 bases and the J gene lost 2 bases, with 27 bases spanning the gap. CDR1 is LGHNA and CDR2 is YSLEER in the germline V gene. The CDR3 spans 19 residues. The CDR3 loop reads CASSPGLIIIAADPYEQYF. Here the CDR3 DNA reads TGCGCCAGCAGCCCGGGCCTTATCATTATAGCGGCAGATCCCTACGAGCAGTACTTC.

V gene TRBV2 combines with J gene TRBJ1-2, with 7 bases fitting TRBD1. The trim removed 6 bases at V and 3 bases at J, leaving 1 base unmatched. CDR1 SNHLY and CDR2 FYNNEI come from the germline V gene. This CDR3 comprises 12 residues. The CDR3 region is CASSTGDYGYTF. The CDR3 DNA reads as TGTGCCAGCAGCACAGGGGACTATGGCTACACCTTC.

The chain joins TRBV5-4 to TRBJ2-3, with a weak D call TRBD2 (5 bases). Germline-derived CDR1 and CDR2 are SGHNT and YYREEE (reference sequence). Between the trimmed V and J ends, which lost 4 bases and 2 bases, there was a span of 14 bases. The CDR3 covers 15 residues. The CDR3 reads CASSPEGAHTDTQYF. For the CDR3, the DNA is TGTGCCAGCAGCCCAGAGGGTGCCCACACAGATACGCAGTATTTT. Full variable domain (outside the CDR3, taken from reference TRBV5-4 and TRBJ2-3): ETGVTQSPTHLIKTRGQQVTLRCSSQSGHNTVSWYQQALGQGPQFIFQYYREEENGRGNFPPRFSGLQFPNYSSELNVNALELDDSALYLCASSPEGAHTDTQYFGPGTRLTVL.

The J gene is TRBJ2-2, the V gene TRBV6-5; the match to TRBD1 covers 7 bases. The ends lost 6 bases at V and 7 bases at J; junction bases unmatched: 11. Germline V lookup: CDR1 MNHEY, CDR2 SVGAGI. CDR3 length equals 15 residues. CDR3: CASSLETGPDGELFF. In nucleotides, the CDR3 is TGTGCCAGCAGCCTTGAGACAGGGCCCGACGGGGAGCTGTTTTTT.

The CDR3 region is CASTSPTTEVEENIQYF. The CDR3 DNA is TGCGCCAGCACGTCCCCCACAACGGAGGTTGAGGAAAACATTCAGTACTTC. V and J are TRBV10-1 and TRBJ2-4; a possible D gene is TRBD2 (5 bases). This CDR3 region has 17 residues. Trimming stripped 7 bases from V and 5 bases from J, with 24 bases between. Per germline, CDR1 WNHNN and CDR2 SYGVQD (reference sequence).

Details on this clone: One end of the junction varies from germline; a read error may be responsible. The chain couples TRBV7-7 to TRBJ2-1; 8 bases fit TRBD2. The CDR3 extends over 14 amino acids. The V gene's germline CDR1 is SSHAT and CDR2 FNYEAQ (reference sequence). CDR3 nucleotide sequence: TGTGCTAGCAGCTTGCTCGGGGGGGCCAATGAGCAGTTCTTC. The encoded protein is CASSLLGGANEQFF.

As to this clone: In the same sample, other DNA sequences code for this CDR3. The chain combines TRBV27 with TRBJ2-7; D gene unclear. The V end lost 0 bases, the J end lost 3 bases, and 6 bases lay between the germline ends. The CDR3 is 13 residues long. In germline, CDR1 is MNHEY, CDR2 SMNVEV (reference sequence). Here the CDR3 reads CASSLSGNYEQYF. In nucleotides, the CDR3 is TGTGCCAGCAGTTTATCAGGGAACTACGAGCAGTACTTC.

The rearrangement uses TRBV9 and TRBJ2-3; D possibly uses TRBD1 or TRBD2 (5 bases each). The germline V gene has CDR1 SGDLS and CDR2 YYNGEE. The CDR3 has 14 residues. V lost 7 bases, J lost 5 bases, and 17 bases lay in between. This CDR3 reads CASGPGPGLDTQYF. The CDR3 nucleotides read TGTGCCAGCGGTCCGGGGCCAGGACTAGATACGCAGTATTTT.

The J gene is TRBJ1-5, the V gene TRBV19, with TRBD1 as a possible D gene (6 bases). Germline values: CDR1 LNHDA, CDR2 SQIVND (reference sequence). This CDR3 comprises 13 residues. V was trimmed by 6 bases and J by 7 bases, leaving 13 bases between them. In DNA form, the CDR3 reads TGTGCCAGTAGCCAGGGGTTGCGGCAGCCCCAGCATTTT. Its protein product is CASSQGLRQPQHF.

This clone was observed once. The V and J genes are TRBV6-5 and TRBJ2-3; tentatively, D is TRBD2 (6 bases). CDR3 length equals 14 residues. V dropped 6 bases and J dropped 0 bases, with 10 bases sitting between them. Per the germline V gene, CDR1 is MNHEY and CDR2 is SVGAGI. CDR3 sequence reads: CASRPGSSTDTQYF. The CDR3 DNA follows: TGTGCCAGCAGACCCGGGAGTAGCACAGATACGCAGTATTTT.

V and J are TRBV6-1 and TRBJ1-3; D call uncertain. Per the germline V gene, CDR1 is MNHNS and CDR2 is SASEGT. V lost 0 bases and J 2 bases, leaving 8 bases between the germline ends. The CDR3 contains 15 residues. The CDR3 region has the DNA TGTGCCAGCAGTGAAGCGACACCACCTGGAAACACCATATATTTT. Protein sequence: CASSEATPPGNTIYF.

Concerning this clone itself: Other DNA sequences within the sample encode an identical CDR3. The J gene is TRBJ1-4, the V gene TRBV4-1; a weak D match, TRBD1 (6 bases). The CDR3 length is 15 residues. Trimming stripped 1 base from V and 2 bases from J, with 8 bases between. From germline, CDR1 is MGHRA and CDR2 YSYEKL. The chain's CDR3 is CASSQVGATNEKLFF. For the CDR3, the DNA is TGCGCCAGCAGCCAAGTGGGGGCCACTAATGAAAAACTGTTTTTT.

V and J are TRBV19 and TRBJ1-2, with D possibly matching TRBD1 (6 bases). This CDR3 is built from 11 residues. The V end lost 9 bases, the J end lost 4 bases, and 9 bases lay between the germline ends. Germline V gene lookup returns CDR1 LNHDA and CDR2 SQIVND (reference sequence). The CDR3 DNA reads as TGTGCCAGCAGGGGTTCCTATGGCTACACCTTC. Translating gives CASRGSYGYTF.

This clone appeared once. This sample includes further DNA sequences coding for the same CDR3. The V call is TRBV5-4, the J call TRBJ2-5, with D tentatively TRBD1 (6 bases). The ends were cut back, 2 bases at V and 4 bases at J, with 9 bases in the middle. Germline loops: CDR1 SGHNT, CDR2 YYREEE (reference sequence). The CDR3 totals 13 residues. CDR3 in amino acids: CASSFGGSETQYF. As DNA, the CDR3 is TGTGCCAGCAGCTTTGGGGGCTCAGAGACCCAGTACTTC.

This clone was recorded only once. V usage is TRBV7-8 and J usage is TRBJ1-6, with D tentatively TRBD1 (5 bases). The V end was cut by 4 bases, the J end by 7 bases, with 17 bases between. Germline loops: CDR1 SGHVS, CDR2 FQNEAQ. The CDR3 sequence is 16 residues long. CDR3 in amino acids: CASSSTLQERNSPLHF. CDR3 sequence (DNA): TGTGCCAGCAGCTCCACCCTACAGGAACGAAATTCACCCCTCCACTTT.

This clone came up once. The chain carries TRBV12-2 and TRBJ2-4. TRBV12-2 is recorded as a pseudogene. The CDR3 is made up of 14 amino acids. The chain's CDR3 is CASRQGIAKNIQYF. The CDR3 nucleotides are TGTGCAAGTCGCCAAGGGATAGCCAAAAACATTCAGTACTTC.

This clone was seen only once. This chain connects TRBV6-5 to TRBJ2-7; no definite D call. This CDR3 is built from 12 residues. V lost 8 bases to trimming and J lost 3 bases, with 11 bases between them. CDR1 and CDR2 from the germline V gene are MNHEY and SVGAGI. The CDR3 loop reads CASQKSVYEQYF. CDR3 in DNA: TGTGCCAGCCAGAAAAGCGTCTACGAGCAGTACTTC.

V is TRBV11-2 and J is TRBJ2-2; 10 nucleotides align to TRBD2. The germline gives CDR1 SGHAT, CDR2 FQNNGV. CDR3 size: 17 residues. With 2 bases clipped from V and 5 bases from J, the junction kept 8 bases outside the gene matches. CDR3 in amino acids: CASSLTPASGSTGELFF. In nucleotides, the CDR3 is TGTGCCAGCAGCTTAACCCCGGCTAGCGGGAGTACCGGGGAGCTGTTTTTT.

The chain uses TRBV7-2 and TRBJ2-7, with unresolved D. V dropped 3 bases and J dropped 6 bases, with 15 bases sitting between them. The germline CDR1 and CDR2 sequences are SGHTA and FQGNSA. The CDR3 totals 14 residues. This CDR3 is CASSFSRVDPEQYF. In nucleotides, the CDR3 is TGTGCCAGCAGCTTTTCCCGAGTAGATCCCGAGCAGTACTTC.

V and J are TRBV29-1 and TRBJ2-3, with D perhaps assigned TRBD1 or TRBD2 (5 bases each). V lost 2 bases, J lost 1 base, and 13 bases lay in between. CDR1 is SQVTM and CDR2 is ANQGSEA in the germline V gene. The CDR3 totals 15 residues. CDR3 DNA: TGCAGCGTTGAAAGAGGGGAAGGGGGCACAGATACGCAGTATTTT. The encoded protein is CSVERGEGGTDTQYF.

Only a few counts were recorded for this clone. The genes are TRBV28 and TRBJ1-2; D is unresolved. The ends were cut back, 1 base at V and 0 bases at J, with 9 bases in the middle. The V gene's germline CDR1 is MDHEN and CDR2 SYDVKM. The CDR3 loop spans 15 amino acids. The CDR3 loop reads CASSLSVDPNYGYTF. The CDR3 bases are TGTGCCAGCAGTTTATCGGTGGATCCTAACTATGGCTACACCTTC.